This T cell receptor beta chain is from a study of monozygotic twins with inflammatory bowel disease. Whole-study findings and limits: The inverse Simpson measure of TCRbeta diversity was lower in IBD patients than in healthy co-twins. Support for any single strong IBD-associated signal or clonotype was not found.

Comments on this clonotype: Its antigen is still unknown.

Incorporation of UMIs carrying a 6-nucleotide sample barcode was performed by template switching. Following a re-call of the 5' RACE reads, TCRdb has one entry per CDR3 protein and lacks DNA. Its listing shows 300,000 to 350,000 distinct CDR3 sequences. The CDR3 length is 13 residues. Germline V lookup: CDR1 SGHRS, CDR2 YFSETQ. T cells were not sorted, and total RNA was isolated straight from whole blood. The source material was blood. The chain recombines TRBV5-1 with TRBJ2-2. The source is a human donor with ulcerative colitis or Crohn's disease, or a healthy co-twin of an affected twin (not recorded which). The CDR3 sequence is CASSLVTYGELFF.